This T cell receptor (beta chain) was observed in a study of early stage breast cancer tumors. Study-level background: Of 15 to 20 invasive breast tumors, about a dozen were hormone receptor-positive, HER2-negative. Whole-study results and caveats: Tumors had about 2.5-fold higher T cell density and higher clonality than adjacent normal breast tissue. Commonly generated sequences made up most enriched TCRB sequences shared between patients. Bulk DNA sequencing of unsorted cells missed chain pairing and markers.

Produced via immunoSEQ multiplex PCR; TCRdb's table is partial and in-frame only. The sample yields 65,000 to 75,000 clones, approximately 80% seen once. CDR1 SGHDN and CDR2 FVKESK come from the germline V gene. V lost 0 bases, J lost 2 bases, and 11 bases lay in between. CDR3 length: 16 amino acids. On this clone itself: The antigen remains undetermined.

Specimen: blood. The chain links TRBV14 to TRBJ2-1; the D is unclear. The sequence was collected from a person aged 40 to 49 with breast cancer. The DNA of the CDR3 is TGTGCCAGCAGCCAAGATAGGGTTGGGGCCTACAATGAGCAGTTCTTC. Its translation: CASSQDRVGAYNEQFF.